The 19 T cell receptor beta chains presented below share a single source sample, sequenced in a study of regulatory T cells in long-lasting Graves disease. The time point was: newly diagnosed GD, antithyroid drugs for less than 3 months. The TCR library used RNA extracted from PBMCs. Through Arm-PCR of CDR3 regions and iRepertoire HTBI primers, TCR beta libraries were built. TCRdb reprocessed the multiplex PCR reads via MiXCR and lists one record per CDR3 protein. Among approximately 470,000 distinct CDR3 sequences listed, around 15% were seen once. This same sample was also taken into another study, of T cells in Graves' hyperthyroidism and ophthalmopathy.

The sequencing used peripheral blood mononuclear cells (PBMCs), collected at new diagnosis, from a patient treated with antithyroid drugs. The receptors originated from a man in his forties with Graves disease.

About this clonotype itself: A much larger clone sits a single nucleotide away, making a read error possible. The chain links TRBV6-5 to TRBJ2-7; D gene ambiguous. V was cut by 7 bases and J by 7 bases, with 23 bases left in between. The CDR3 consists of 15 residues. The germline V gene encodes CDR1 MNHEY and CDR2 SVGAGI. The CDR3: CASTHLREVPVEQYF. In DNA form, the CDR3 reads TGTGCCAGCACTCACCTGCGAGAAGTCCCGGTTGAGCAGTACTTC.

This clonotype has a count of ten or more. V and J are TRBV30 and TRBJ2-3; no definite D call. V shed 0 bases and J shed 3 bases, with 16 bases lying between them. CDR1 and CDR2 from the germline V gene are GTSNPN and SVGIG (reference sequence). The CDR3 loop spans 16 amino acids. CDR3 protein: CAWSVGTGEGTDTQYF. The CDR3 DNA reads TGTGCCTGGAGTGTCGGTACCGGCGAAGGGACAGATACGCAGTATTTT.

This clonotype has just one count. A much larger clonotype is one base distant, so this may be a read error. The rearrangement links TRBV20-1 to TRBJ2-1, with 8 bases matching TRBD2. The CDR3 runs to 17 residues. Per the germline V gene, CDR1 is DFQATT and CDR2 is SNEGSKA (reference sequence). After removal of 6 bases from V and 9 bases from J, the junction contained 22 bases not matched to a gene. DNA of the CDR3: TGCAGTGCCGGCGGTTTTCTTAGCGGGGTAAAAAGCACTGAGCAGTTCTTC. Translated: CSAGGFLSGVKSTEQFF.

This clonotype has a count of ten or more. The CDR3 region is CASSQDLGYTF. In DNA, the CDR3 is TGTGCCAGCAGCCAAGATTTGGGCTACACCTTC. The chain has TRBV3-1 and TRBJ1-2; D is undetermined. Germline V gene sequence: CDR1 LGHDT, CDR2 YNNKEL (reference sequence). CDR3 length equals 11 residues. V shed 0 bases and J shed 8 bases, with 4 bases lying between them.

This clonotype was detected a few times. The V gene is TRBV13, the J gene TRBJ1-6; 7 bases are a match to TRBD1. Germline V gives CDR1 PRHDT, CDR2 FYEKMQ (reference sequence). J lost 7 bases, V lost 5 bases, and 8 bases had no gene match. The CDR3 runs to 15 residues. The CDR3 DNA reads TGTGCCAGCAGCCTCCAGGGGGTGAAAAATTCACCCCTCCACTTT. Its translation is CASSLQGVKNSPLHF.

This clonotype showed up just a few times. The genes are TRBV6-1 and TRBJ2-5; possible D gene TRBD1, 6 bases. V lost 6 bases and J 0 bases, leaving 11 bases between the germline ends. Germline values: CDR1 MNHNS, CDR2 SASEGT. CDR3 size: 14 residues. Here the CDR3 reads CASSWGQYQETQYF. CDR3 nucleotides: TGTGCCAGCAGCTGGGGACAATACCAAGAGACCCAGTACTTC.

In its sample, this clonotype was seen many times. V usage is TRBV11-2 and J usage is TRBJ2-5; 9 bases align to TRBD2. This CDR3 is 14 amino acids long. Germline values: CDR1 SGHAT, CDR2 FQNNGV. Losses at the gene ends were 1 base for V and 5 bases for J; bases not matched to a gene: 2. The CDR3 sequence: CASSLGSGSETQYF. The CDR3 DNA reads as TGTGCCAGCAGCTTAGGTAGCGGGAGCGAGACCCAGTACTTC.

In its sample, this clonotype was seen many times. The chain links TRBV6-2 or TRBV6-3 to TRBJ2-7; D possibly matches TRBD1 or TRBD2 (5 bases each). Trimming shortened V by 2 bases and J by 2 bases, and 16 bases separated the two germline ends. CDR1 and CDR2 (germline): MNHEY, SVGEGT. CDR3 length: 16 amino acids. CDR3 residues: CASSYASGTATYEQYF. In DNA, the CDR3 is TGTGCCAGCAGTTACGCGTCCGGGACGGCTACCTACGAGCAGTACTTC.

This clonotype was seen ten or more times. The chain links TRBV7-6 to TRBJ2-3, with 8 bases lining up with TRBD1. Germline V gene lookup returns CDR1 SGHVS and CDR2 FNYEAQ. The CDR3 sequence is 16 residues long. Unmatched junction bases numbered 12, after V lost 4 bases and J lost 6 bases. CDR3 amino acids: CASSSPNEDREDTQYF. CDR3 coding DNA: TGTGCCAGCAGCTCCCCTAACGAGGACAGGGAGGATACGCAGTATTTT.

Ten or more counts support this clonotype. The chain carries TRBV18 and TRBJ2-7, with D perhaps matching TRBD1 (6 bases). Germline V gene data show CDR1 as KGHSH and CDR2 as LQKENI. The CDR3 totals 16 residues. Between the trimmed V and J ends, which lost 6 bases and 0 bases, there was a span of 18 bases. CDR3 DNA sequence: TGTGCCAGCTCTCTACGACAGGCCTCTTTCTCCTACGAGCAGTACTTC. Amino acids: CASSLRQASFSYEQYF.

Comment on this clonotype: One base away lies a much larger clone, so this may be a sequencing read error. The CDR3 loop is CASSTGTLRVNEQFF. The CDR3 DNA sequence: TGTGCCAGCAGTACAGGGACTCTGAGGGTCAATGAGCAGTTCTTC. The rearrangement uses TRBV27 and TRBJ2-1; D possibly matches TRBD1 or TRBD2 (6 bases each). V shed 5 bases and J shed 6 bases, with 17 bases lying between them. Germline V gives CDR1 MNHEY, CDR2 SMNVEV (reference sequence). CDR3 length: 15 amino acids.

The table lists this clonotype with many counts. Here the CDR3 reads CASSQDRDLGGYTF. The CDR3 DNA is TGCGCCAGCAGCCAAGACAGGGATCTCGGCGGCTACACCTTC. The V and J genes are TRBV4-1 and TRBJ1-2, with TRBD1 as a possible D gene (5 bases). Germline CDR1 and CDR2: MGHRA and YSYEKL. V was trimmed by 0 bases and J by 8 bases, leaving 13 bases between them. This CDR3 contains 14 residues.

This clonotype was seen many times. This chain joins TRBV9 and TRBJ2-7; 11 nucleotides match TRBD1. CDR1 is SGDLS and CDR2 is YYNGEE in the germline V gene. The CDR3 loop spans 14 amino acids. The V gene end was trimmed by 1 base and the J gene end by 6 bases; junction bases not matched to a gene: 3. CDR3 protein: CASSVSGTGGEQYF. The CDR3 coding sequence is TGTGCCAGCAGCGTATCCGGGACAGGGGGCGAGCAGTACTTC. The full variable domain, completed using reference TRBV9 and TRBJ2-7, is DSGVTQTPKHLITATGQRVTLRCSPRSGDLSVYWYQQSLDQGLQFLIQYYNGEERAKGNILERFSAQQFPDLHSELNLSSLELGDSALYFCASSVSGTGGEQYFGPGTRLTVT.

This clonotype was found many times. This chain joins TRBV11-3 and TRBJ2-5; D gene unclear. This CDR3 is 13 amino acids long. Trimming pared 2 bases from V and 5 bases from J, leaving 9 bases between. The germline CDR1 and CDR2 sequences are SGHNT and YENEEA. CDR3 loop: CASSLSGVETQYF. The CDR3 region has the DNA TGTGCCAGCAGCTTATCTGGGGTGGAGACCCAGTACTTC.

This clonotype was counted ten times or more. Its ends do not fully match the called genes, so a read error is possible. The chain uses TRBV12-3 or TRBV12-4 and TRBJ2-1, with 11 nucleotides matching TRBD2. The CDR3 loop spans 15 amino acids. The CDR3 region is CASRLAGGPGNEQFF. CDR3 nucleotides: TGTGCCAGCAGATTAGCGGGAGGGCCTGGGAATGAGCAGTTCTTC.

This clonotype came up many times. The chain is built from TRBV18 and TRBJ2-5; the D gene is possibly TRBD2 (6 bases). Trimming stripped 8 bases from V and 2 bases from J, with 12 bases between. This CDR3 is built from 13 residues. The germline V gene encodes CDR1 KGHSH and CDR2 LQKENI. The CDR3 reads CASRRETQETQYF. The CDR3 DNA sequence: TGTGCCAGCCGACGGGAGACACAAGAGACCCAGTACTTC.

This clonotype was observed a few times. J is TRBJ1-4 and V is TRBV6-5, with 7 positions matching TRBD1. The germline V gene has CDR1 MNHEY and CDR2 SVGAGI. This CDR3 spans 17 amino acids. With V trimmed by 2 bases and J by 8 bases, 14 bases remained unmatched. CDR3 in DNA: TGTGCCAGCAGTTACCCTTCCCGTGACAGGGTAGACGAAAAACTGTTTTTT. This codes for CASSYPSRDRVDEKLFF.

In its sample, this clonotype was seen many times. The J gene is TRBJ2-1, the V gene TRBV5-1; tentatively, D is TRBD2 (6 bases). Between the trimmed V and J ends, which lost 1 base and 7 bases, there was a span of 15 bases. The CDR3 consists of 15 residues. The germline CDR1 and CDR2 sequences are SGHRS and YFSETQ. The CDR3 region has the DNA TGCGCCAGCAGCTTGACTAGCAAGAACCTAAATGAGCAGTTCTTC. Encoded protein: CASSLTSKNLNEQFF.

This clonotype was counted only a few times. This chain uses TRBV5-1 with TRBJ2-1, with a tentative D call TRBD1 (7 bases). In germline, CDR1 is SGHRS, CDR2 YFSETQ. The ends were cut back, 0 bases at V and 1 base at J, with 11 bases in the middle. This CDR3 contains 16 residues. The CDR3 DNA is TGCGCCAGCAGCTTGGTGGAGGGGGCATCCTACAATGAGCAGTTCTTC. It yields the protein CASSLVEGASYNEQFF.